The 31 T cell receptor beta chains listed next were all sequenced from one sample in a study of lymphopenia after photon versus proton radiotherapy. Profiled with immunoSEQ multiplex PCR; TCRdb holds only in-frame clones, not every one. Of 25,000 to 30,000 clones listed, roughly four fifths are singletons. Source: peripheral blood, taken from a patient treated with photon-based radiotherapy. Every receptor here comes from a man aged 50 to 59 with gastric cancer.

This chain joins TRBV5-1 and TRBJ2-7; 11 bases map to TRBD2. Germline V gives CDR1 SGHRS, CDR2 YFSETQ. J was trimmed by 4 bases and V by 1 base; bases with no gene match: 4. CDR3 size: 15 residues. The CDR3 DNA follows: TGCGCCAGCAGCTTGTCTAGCGGGGGGTTTTACGAGCAGTACTTC. Translated: CASSLSSGGFYEQYF.

The gene calls are TRBV5-1 and TRBJ2-1, with 10 nucleotides matching TRBD1. Losses at the gene ends were 2 bases for V and 8 bases for J; bases not matched to a gene: 7. This CDR3 is built from 15 residues. From germline, CDR1 is SGHRS and CDR2 YFSETQ. CDR3 loop: CASSFRDRGGHEQFF. In DNA, the CDR3 is TGCGCCAGCAGCTTCCGGGACAGGGGTGGGCATGAGCAGTTCTTC.

The chain couples TRBV4-2 to TRBJ2-2; D is uncertain. The V and J ends lost 0 bases and 7 bases respectively, with 6 bases between them. The CDR3 is made up of 13 amino acids. The germline V gene encodes CDR1 LGHNA and CDR2 YNFKEQ. The CDR3 spells CASSQDSDGELFF. CDR3 sequence (DNA): TGTGCCAGCAGCCAAGATTCGGACGGGGAGCTGTTTTTT.

The sample holds a few counts of this clone. The chain uses TRBV6-1 and TRBJ2-7, with TRBD1 identical over 9 bases. Trimming removed 1 base from V and 6 bases from J; junction bases left unmatched: 7. The CDR3 has 15 residues. Germline V gene lookup returns CDR1 MNHNS and CDR2 SASEGT. In DNA, the CDR3 is TGTGCCAGCAGTGAAGGAGGGACAGGGCCTGGCGAGCAGTACGTC. Translating gives CASSEGGTGPGEQYV.

The J gene is TRBJ1-2, the V gene TRBV29-1; tentatively, D is TRBD1 (5 bases). The V end lost 7 bases, the J end lost 4 bases, and 13 bases lay between the germline ends. The germline V gene encodes CDR1 SQVTM and CDR2 ANQGSEA. The CDR3 runs to 12 residues. The CDR3 loop is CSGNRDGYGYTF. The CDR3 region has the DNA TGCAGCGGTAACCGGGACGGCTATGGCTACACCTTC.

The chain links TRBV30 to TRBJ2-5; no clear D. CDR1 is GTSNPN and CDR2 is SVGIG in the germline V gene (reference sequence). Trimming cost V 2 bases and J 5 bases, with 6 bases left between them. CDR3 size: 11 residues. In nucleotides, the CDR3 is TGTGCCTGGAGTCGAATGGAGACCCAGTACTTC. As protein: CAWSRMETQYF.

The J gene is TRBJ2-7, the V gene TRBV6-1; D is unclear. V was shortened by 4 bases and J by 4 bases, with 17 bases between the two germline ends. The CDR3 sequence is 15 residues long. Germline V lookup: CDR1 MNHNS, CDR2 SASEGT. CDR3 amino acids: CASSGSAPILYEQYV. The DNA of the CDR3 is TGTGCCAGCAGTGGAAGCGCCCCGATCCTATACGAGCAGTACGTC.

The genes are TRBV4-2 and TRBJ2-1; 7 nucleotides line up with TRBD2. The CDR3 consists of 14 residues. Germline values: CDR1 LGHNA, CDR2 YNFKEQ. The J segment lost 4 bases and the V segment lost 4 bases, leaving 4 bases of the junction unmatched. The CDR3, as DNA: TGTGCCAGCAGCCCACTCGGGGGGTACAATGAGCAGTTCTTC. It yields the protein CASSPLGGYNEQFF.

In this sample, this clone turned up a few times. J is TRBJ2-3 and V is TRBV5-1, with TRBD2 identical over 7 bases. Germline V gene sequence: CDR1 SGHRS, CDR2 YFSETQ. V lost 3 bases to trimming and J lost 2 bases; unmatched junction nucleotides: 15. There are 18 residues in the CDR3. In nucleotides, the CDR3 is TGCGCCAGCAGCTCTTTGCGCGGCGGGGGAGCTTTCACAGATACGCAGTATTTT. Protein product: CASSSLRGGGAFTDTQYF.

The genes are TRBV6-5 and TRBJ1-5; 7 bases are shared with TRBD1. Germline assignment: CDR1 MNHEY and CDR2 SVGAGI. V shed 8 bases and J 3 bases; nucleotides not matched to a gene: 1. The length of the CDR3 is 12 residues. This chain's CDR3 is CASGTDNQPQHF. The CDR3 bases are TGTGCCAGCGGGACAGACAATCAGCCCCAGCATTTT.

The J gene is TRBJ2-5, the V gene TRBV10-1; D ambiguous. CDR1 is WNHNN, CDR2 SYGVQD, per germline (reference sequence). The ends were cut back, 0 bases at V and 6 bases at J, with 11 bases in the middle. CDR3 length: 14 residues. The CDR3 coding sequence is TGCGCCAGCAGTGAGTCCGGATCCGGGCAGACCCAGTACTTC. Its protein product is CASSESGSGQTQYF.

This chain links TRBV5-1 with TRBJ1-1, with TRBD1 matching over 8 bases. The CDR3 runs 15 residues. In germline, CDR1 is SGHRS, CDR2 YFSETQ. V gave up 5 bases and J gave up 3 bases; unmatched junction bases: 9. CDR3 region: CASRPIVQGDTEAFF. DNA for the CDR3: TGCGCCAGCAGACCAATCGTACAGGGGGACACTGAAGCTTTCTTT.

The chain links TRBV6-6 to TRBJ2-3, with 11 bases fitting TRBD2. V was clipped by 6 bases and J by 4 bases; unmatched bases: 6. The CDR3 contains 15 residues. Germline loops: CDR1 MNHNY, CDR2 SVGAGI (reference sequence). DNA for the CDR3: TGTGCCAGCAGCTTTAGCGGGGGGGATTCAGATACGCAGTATTTT. Its protein is CASSFSGGDSDTQYF.

The J gene is TRBJ1-2, the V gene TRBV7-2; tentatively, D is TRBD1 (5 bases). The germline V gene has CDR1 SGHTA and CDR2 FQGNSA. The CDR3 sequence is 14 residues long. Trimming removed 2 bases from V and 4 bases from J, with 11 bases in between. The CDR3, as DNA: TGTGCCAGCAGCTTACAGGCGGGACTCTATGGCTACACCTTC. The encoded protein is CASSLQAGLYGYTF.

The genes are TRBV27 and TRBJ2-7; D not certain. The germline V and J ends were trimmed by 1 base and 7 bases, with 11 bases remaining between them. Per germline, CDR1 MNHEY and CDR2 SMNVEV (reference sequence). CDR3 length: 13 residues. CDR3 amino acids: CASSLLGIGEQYF. The CDR3 bases are TGTGCCAGCAGTTTATTAGGGATTGGGGAGCAGTACTTC.

The rearrangement links TRBV2 to TRBJ1-2, with 9 bases that match TRBD1. V lost 4 bases to trimming and J lost 4 bases; unmatched junction nucleotides: 4. Germline-derived CDR1 and CDR2 are SNHLY and FYNNEI. The CDR3 sequence is 14 residues long. CDR3: CASSGTGVIYGYTF. In DNA, the CDR3 is TGTGCCAGCAGTGGGACAGGGGTGATCTATGGCTACACCTTC. Full variable domain (rest looked up from reference TRBV2 and TRBJ1-2): EPEVTQTPSHQVTQMGQEVILRCVPISNHLYFYWYRQILGQKVEFLVSFYNNEISEKSEIFDDQFSVERPDGSNFTLKIRSTKLEDSAMYFCASSGTGVIYGYTFGSGTRLTVV.

Note on this clone: Within the sample, other DNA sequences also encode this same CDR3. As DNA, the CDR3 is TGTGCCAGCAGCCTGACTAGCGGAGAGACCCAGTACTTC. Translated: CASSLTSGETQYF. The J gene is TRBJ2-5, the V gene TRBV5-6; 9 bases agree with TRBD2. The CDR3 consists of 13 residues. J was trimmed by 4 bases and V by 4 bases; bases with no gene match: 2. From germline, CDR1 is SGHDT and CDR2 YYEEEE.

This clone has only one observation. The chain combines TRBV5-6 with TRBJ2-3; no clear D gene. The CDR3 sequence is 11 residues long. V lost 2 bases and J lost 2, with 0 bases in between. Looked up from germline, CDR1 is SGHDT and CDR2 is YYEEEE. This CDR3 reads CASSFTDTQYF. CDR3 nucleotides: TGTGCCAGCAGCTTCACAGATACGCAGTATTTT.

This chain links TRBV23-1 with TRBJ2-7; possible D gene TRBD2, 6 bases. TRBV23-1 is an ORF for which the function is uncertain. CDR3 length equals 12 residues. The V end lost 5 bases, the J end lost 5 bases, and 10 bases lay between the germline ends. CDR3 sequence (DNA): TGCGCCAGCAGTGGCGGGGAAGACGAGCAGTACGTC. This translates into CASSGGEDEQYV.

The chain carries TRBV13 and TRBJ2-6; 7 nucleotides agree with TRBD1. The CDR3 is 18 residues long. Germline V gives CDR1 PRHDT, CDR2 FYEKMQ (reference sequence). V lost 4 bases and J lost 2; bases outside the gene matches: 11. CDR3 sequence reads: CASSSKTGKKAGANVLTF. CDR3 DNA: TGTGCCAGCAGCTCTAAGACAGGGAAAAAGGCTGGGGCCAACGTCCTGACTTTC.

The rearrangement joins TRBV4-3 to TRBJ2-7, with D perhaps matching TRBD2 (5 bases). The CDR3 has 14 amino acids. Deletions cut 4 bases from V and 5 bases from J, with 15 bases between. CDR1 and CDR2 (germline): LGHNA, YSLEER. CDR3 bases: TGCGCCAGCAGCCCGGACTCTTTGAGGGACGAGCAGTACTTC. It encodes CASSPDSLRDEQYF.

CDR3 amino acids: CASSPPGRVGTHEQFF. The CDR3 DNA reads TGTGCCAGCAGCCCGCCAGGGAGGGTTGGGACCCATGAGCAGTTCTTC. The chain uses TRBV7-3 and TRBJ2-1, with 7 bases identical to TRBD2. CDR3 length equals 16 residues. CDR1 is SGHTA, CDR2 FQGTGA, per germline. V gave up 5 bases and J gave up 8 bases; unmatched junction bases: 15.

CDR3 sequence reads: CASSRTGSWETQYF. CDR3 in DNA: TGTGCCAGCAGCCGGACAGGGAGTTGGGAGACCCAGTACTTC. The genes are TRBV7-2 and TRBJ2-5; TRBD1 matches at 8 bases. The germline V gene has CDR1 SGHTA and CDR2 FQGNSA. Trimming removed 5 bases from V and 5 bases from J; junction bases left unmatched: 7. This CDR3 is built from 14 residues.

This chain joins TRBV29-1 and TRBJ1-4; D remains ambiguous. Trimming shortened V by 5 bases and J by 5 bases, and 6 bases separated the two germline ends. Germline CDR1 SQVTM, CDR2 ANQGSEA. This CDR3 contains 11 residues. In nucleotides, the CDR3 is TGCAGCGTTATAAAAAATGAAAAACTGTTTTTT. This encodes CSVIKNEKLFF.

The chain combines TRBV11-2 with TRBJ2-6, with 8 bases aligning to TRBD1. CDR3 length equals 16 residues. V trimming: 6 bases; J trimming: 0 bases; junction bases outside the gene matches: 4. The V gene's germline CDR1 is SGHAT and CDR2 FQNNGV. CDR3: CASRDRANSGANVLTF. CDR3 DNA: TGTGCCAGCAGGGACAGGGCAAACTCTGGGGCCAACGTCCTGACTTTC.

The table lists this clone with a few counts. The chain couples TRBV19 to TRBJ1-6; D is undetermined. V shed 10 bases and J shed 4 bases, with 14 bases lying between them. Germline V lookup: CDR1 LNHDA, CDR2 SQIVND (reference sequence). The CDR3 has 14 amino acids. DNA of the CDR3: TGTGCCACCGCCACGCAACTTTATAATTCACCCCTCCACTTT. It encodes CATATQLYNSPLHF.

V usage is TRBV7-8 and J usage is TRBJ1-5; no clear D gene. V dropped 4 bases and J dropped 0 bases, with 10 bases sitting between them. The CDR3 loop spans 15 amino acids. From germline, CDR1 is SGHVS and CDR2 FQNEAQ. The CDR3: CASSSTVYSNQPQHF. CDR3 bases: TGTGCCAGCAGCTCTACAGTTTATAGCAATCAGCCCCAGCATTTT.

The chain has TRBV11-2 and TRBJ2-1; D is tentatively TRBD1 or TRBD2 (6 bases each). The CDR3 length is 15 residues. V was clipped by 1 base and J by 4 bases, with 11 bases between them. Germline CDR1 and CDR2: SGHAT and FQNNGV. CDR3 amino acids: CASSLVGGGYNEQFF. The CDR3 DNA sequence: TGTGCCAGCAGCTTAGTCGGGGGCGGATACAATGAGCAGTTCTTC.

This sequence joins TRBV6-4 and TRBJ2-7, with 9 bases fitting TRBD2. After removal of 3 bases from V and 3 bases from J, the junction contained 9 bases not matched to a gene. The length of the CDR3 is 16 residues. Germline CDR1 MRHNA, CDR2 SNTAGT. The CDR3 region is CASSEAELAGSYEQYF. The CDR3, as DNA: TGTGCCAGCAGTGAAGCCGAACTAGCGGGCAGCTACGAGCAGTACTTC.

The chain employs TRBV9 and TRBJ2-1, with D perhaps assigned TRBD1 or TRBD2 (5 bases each). Germline CDR1 is SGDLS and CDR2 is YYNGEE. The CDR3 has 13 amino acids. Trimming took 5 bases from V and 4 from J, leaving 10 bases between them. The CDR3 is CASSGTEYNEQFF. In DNA form, the CDR3 reads TGTGCCAGCAGTGGGACCGAGTACAATGAGCAGTTCTTC.

The V and J genes are TRBV19 and TRBJ1-5; D might be TRBD1 (6 bases). The CDR3 sequence is 12 residues long. The germline V gene has CDR1 LNHDA and CDR2 SQIVND (reference sequence). V lost 9 bases and J lost 5, with 11 bases in between. The CDR3 DNA is TGTGCCAGCAGGGGTCCGGATCAGCCCCAGCATTTT. Translated, it gives CASRGPDQPQHF. The whole variable domain, remainder taken from reference TRBV19 and TRBJ1-5, is DGGITQSPKYLFRKEGQNVTLSCEQNLNHDAMYWYRQDPGQGLRLIYYSQIVNDFQKGDIAEGYSVSREKKESFPLTVTSAQKNPTAFYLCASRGPDQPQHFGDGTRLSIL.